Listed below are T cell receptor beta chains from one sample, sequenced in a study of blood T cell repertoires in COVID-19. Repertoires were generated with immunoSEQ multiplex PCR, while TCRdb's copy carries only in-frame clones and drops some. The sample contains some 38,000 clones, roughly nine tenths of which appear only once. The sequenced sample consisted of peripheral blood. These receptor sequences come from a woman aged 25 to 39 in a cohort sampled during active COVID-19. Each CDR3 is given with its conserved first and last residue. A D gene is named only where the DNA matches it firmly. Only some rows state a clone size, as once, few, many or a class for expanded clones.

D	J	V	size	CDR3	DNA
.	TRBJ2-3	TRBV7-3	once	CASSLNPAVTDTQYF	TGTGCCAGCAGCTTAAATCCGGCGGTCACAGATACGCAGTATTTT
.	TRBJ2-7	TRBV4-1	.	CASSQSTSRYEQYF	TGCGCCAGCAGCCAATCGACTAGTCGCTACGAGCAGTACTTC
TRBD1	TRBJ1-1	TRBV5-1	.	CASSSSNPGTGDGAFF	TGCGCCAGCAGCTCCTCTAACCCCGGGACAGGGGATGGGGCTTTCTTT
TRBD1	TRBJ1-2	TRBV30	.	CAWSFRDRGGYTF	TGTGCCTGGAGTTTTAGGGACAGGGGTGGCTACACCTTC
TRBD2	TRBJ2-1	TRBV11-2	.	CASSLVLAGIEQFF	TGTGCCAGCAGCTTAGTACTAGCGGGAATAGAGCAGTTCTTC
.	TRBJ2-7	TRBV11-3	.	CASRPGAEAYEQYF	TGTGCCAGCAGACCAGGCGCTGAAGCCTACGAGCAGTACTTC
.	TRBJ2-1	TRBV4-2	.	CASSRMGLAAPYNEQFF	TGTGCCAGCAGCCGGATGGGGCTGGCGGCCCCCTACAATGAGCAGTTCTTC
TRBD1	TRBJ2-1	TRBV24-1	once	CATSDRQGSYNEQFF	TGTGCCACCAGTGACCGACAGGGGTCCTACAATGAGCAGTTCTTC
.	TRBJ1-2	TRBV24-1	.	CATSDRDLYGYTF	TGTGCCACCAGTGACCGGGACTTATATGGCTACACCTTC
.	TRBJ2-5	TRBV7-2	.	CASSALGTTIQETQYF	TGTGCCAGCAGCGCTCTAGGGACAACGATCCAAGAGACCCAGTACTTC
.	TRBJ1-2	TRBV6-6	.	CASSSSGQDYGYTF	.
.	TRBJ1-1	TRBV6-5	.	CAGRPTRGVAEAFF	TGTGCCGGTCGACCCACCCGGGGAGTCGCTGAAGCTTTCTTT
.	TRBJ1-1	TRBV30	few	CAWSFNTEAFF	TGTGCCTGGAGCTTTAACACTGAAGCTTTCTTT
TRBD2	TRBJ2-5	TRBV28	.	CASSSDQREGRETQYF	TGTGCCAGCAGTTCTGACCAGCGGGAGGGCCGGGAGACCCAGTACTTC
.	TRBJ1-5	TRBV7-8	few	CASSLKTAQQPQHF	TGTGCCAGCAGCTTAAAAACAGCCCAACAGCCCCAGCATTTT
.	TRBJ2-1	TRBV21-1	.	CASSKEDGRAHNEQFF	TGTGCCAGCAGCAAAGAGGACGGGAGGGCCCACAATGAGCAGTTCTTC
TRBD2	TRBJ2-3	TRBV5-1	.	CASSPELAAGADTQYF	TGCGCCAGCAGCCCCGAACTAGCGGCAGGCGCAGATACGCAGTATTTT
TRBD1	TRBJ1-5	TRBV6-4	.	CASRGTERRQPQHF	TGTGCCAGCAGGGGGACAGAGAGACGGCAGCCCCAGCATTTT
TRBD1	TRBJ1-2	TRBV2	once	CASRRQGTGYTF	TGTGCCAGCAGAAGACAGGGAACGGGCTACACCTTC
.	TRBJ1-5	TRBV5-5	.	CASSFRSEYQPQHF	TGTGCCAGCAGCTTCCGGTCTGAGTATCAGCCCCAGCATTTT
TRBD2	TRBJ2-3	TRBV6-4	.	CASSLREGMTDTQYF	TGTGCCAGCAGTCTAAGGGAGGGAATGACAGATACGCAGTATTTT
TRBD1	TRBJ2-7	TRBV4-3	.	CASSPRQGAGEQYF	TGCGCCAGCAGCCCTCGACAGGGGGCGGGAGAGCAGTACTTC
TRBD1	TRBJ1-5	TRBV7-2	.	CASSFRDRQPQHF	TGTGCCAGCAGCTTCCGGGACAGACAGCCCCAGCATTTT
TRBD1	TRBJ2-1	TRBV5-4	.	CASSLGDRTQFF	TGTGCCAGCAGCTTGGGGGACAGAACCCAGTTCTTC
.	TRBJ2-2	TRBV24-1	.	CATAVGGARETGELFF	TGTGCCACCGCTGTTGGGGGGGCGCGAGAGACCGGGGAGCTGTTTTTT
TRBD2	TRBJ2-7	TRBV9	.	CASSPLGLASEYEQYF	TGTGCCAGCAGCCCATTAGGACTAGCGAGTGAATACGAGCAGTACTTC
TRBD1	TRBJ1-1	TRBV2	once	CASRLTGITETFF	TGTGCCAGCAGGTTGACAGGGATCACTGAGACTTTCTTT
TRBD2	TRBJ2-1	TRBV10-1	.	CASSTASGVPTGYEQFF	TGCGCCAGCAGTACTGCTAGCGGTGTTCCCACCGGTTATGAGCAGTTCTTC
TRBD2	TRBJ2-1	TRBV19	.	CASSRAGGLYNEQFF	TGTGCCAGTAGCCGAGCGGGAGGGCTCTACAATGAGCAGTTCTTC
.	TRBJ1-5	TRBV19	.	CASSTGSNQPQHF	TGTGCCAGTAGCACAGGTAGCAATCAGCCCCAGCATTTT
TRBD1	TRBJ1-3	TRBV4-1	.	CASSHPGTGAGNTIYF	TGCGCCAGCAGCCACCCCGGGACAGGGGCAGGAAACACCATATATTTT
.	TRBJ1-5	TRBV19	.	CASSGTGGNGNQPQHF	TGTGCCAGTAGTGGCACGGGGGGGAACGGCAATCAGCCCCAGCATTTT
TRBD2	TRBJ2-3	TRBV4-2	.	CASSQDGGLAGHYTDTQYF	TGTGCCAGCAGCCAAGATGGGGGACTAGCGGGACACTACACAGATACGCAGTATTTT
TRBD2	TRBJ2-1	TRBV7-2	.	CASSTPGTSGGITYNEQFF	TGTGCCAGCAGCACCCCCGGGACTAGCGGGGGAATTACCTACAATGAGCAGTTCTTC
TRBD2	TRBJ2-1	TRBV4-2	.	CASSQAAGSGLSYNEQFF	TGTGCCAGCAGCCAAGCGGCTGGTAGCGGGCTCTCCTACAATGAGCAGTTCTTC
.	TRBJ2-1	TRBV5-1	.	CASSLNTGMSYNEQFF	TGCGCCAGCAGCTTGAATACGGGAATGTCCTACAATGAGCAGTTCTTC
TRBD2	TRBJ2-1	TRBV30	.	CAGGTSGTSNEQFF	TGTGCCGGGGGGACTAGCGGGACTTCTAATGAGCAGTTCTTC
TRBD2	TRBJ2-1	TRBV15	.	CATSSDPSGSAYNEQFF	TGTGCCACCAGCAGTGACCCTAGCGGGAGTGCTTACAATGAGCAGTTCTTC
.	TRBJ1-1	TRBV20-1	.	CSAWGPTEAFF	TGCAGTGCTTGGGGGCCCACTGAAGCTTTCTTT
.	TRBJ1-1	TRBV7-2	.	CASSPFNRGGTEAFF	TGTGCCAGCAGCCCCTTTAATAGGGGAGGCACTGAAGCTTTCTTT
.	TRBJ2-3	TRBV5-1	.	CASSLGRSFTDTQYF	TGCGCCAGCAGCTTGGGGCGGTCCTTCACAGATACGCAGTATTTT